The next 24 T cell receptor beta chains were all read from a single sample in a study of blood T cells in healthy people across ages. Sample-barcoded 5' priming and a J-beta primer mix drove a second PCR of about 7 to 12 cycles. TCRdb independently ran MiXCR on the 5' RACE reads; one entry per CDR3 protein. The sample includes 1.4 million or so distinct CDR3 sequences, approximately 39% of them seen just once. The specimen was blood. Every receptor here comes from a woman between 18 and 29 years old in good health.

In this sample, this clonotype turned up a few times. The chain carries TRBV5-1 and TRBJ2-2, with 8 bases aligning to TRBD1. There are 16 residues in the CDR3. V gave up 4 bases and J gave up 0 bases; unmatched junction bases: 5. Germline loops: CDR1 SGHRS, CDR2 YFSETQ. The CDR3 region has the DNA TGCGCCAGCAGCCCCGGGACAGGCGCGAACACCGGGGAGCTGTTTTTT. Translated: CASSPGTGANTGELFF.

In regard to this clonotype: Since a much larger clone is just one base distant, this may be a read error. The V call is TRBV7-6, the J call TRBJ2-3; TRBD2 agrees at 14 bases. CDR1 is SGHVS, CDR2 FNYEAQ, per germline. The CDR3 consists of 16 residues. The CDR3 sequence is CASSSGTSGSTETQYF. Here the CDR3 DNA reads TGTGCCAGCAGCTCCGGGACTAGCGGGAGCACAGAGACGCAGTATTTT.

This clonotype showed up just a few times. The rearrangement links TRBV5-1 to TRBJ1-2, with 7 nucleotides matching TRBD1. Germline V gene sequence: CDR1 SGHRS, CDR2 YFSETQ. After removal of 0 bases from V and 1 base from J, the junction contained 3 bases not matched to a gene. The CDR3 is 15 residues long. CDR3 residues: CASSLAAGGNYGYTF. The CDR3 DNA is TGCGCCAGCAGCTTGGCCGCAGGGGGTAACTATGGCTACACCTTC.

The rearrangement links TRBV4-1 to TRBJ2-7, with 11 bases fitting TRBD2. CDR1 and CDR2 from the germline V gene are MGHRA and YSYEKL. The length of the CDR3 is 16 residues. V lost 1 base and J lost 2; bases outside the gene matches: 4. CDR3 coding DNA: TGCGCCAGCAGCCAAGTAACTAGCGGGGGCACCTACGAGCAGTACTTC. It specifies CASSQVTSGGTYEQYF.

The sample holds a few counts of this clonotype. The V and J genes are TRBV27 and TRBJ2-4; TRBD1 might be the D (5 bases). This CDR3 spans 12 amino acids. Looked up from germline, CDR1 is MNHEY and CDR2 is SMNVEV (reference sequence). Trimming removed 8 bases at V and 8 bases at J, with 13 bases between. CDR3 in amino acids: CASGRVEDIQYF. The CDR3 nucleotides read TGTGCCAGCGGCAGGGTGGAAGACATTCAGTACTTC.

The chain joins TRBV20-1 to TRBJ2-1; no clear D gene. TRBJ2-7 explains the end of the DNA better; the J call may be wrong. This CDR3 region has 13 residues. CDR1 is DFQATT and CDR2 is SNEGSKA in the germline V gene (reference sequence). The CDR3 DNA sequence: TGCAGTGCTAGATCGTTAGTCCACAATGAGCAGTACTTC. It translates to CSARSLVHNEQYF.

This rearrangement joins TRBV12-3 or TRBV12-4 to TRBJ1-1; D gene ambiguous. The V end lost 1 base, the J end lost 2 bases, and 17 bases lay between the germline ends. This CDR3 region has 17 residues. This chain's CDR3 is CASSLGTGRSFNTEAFF. The CDR3 bases are TGTGCCAGCAGTTTAGGTACGGGAAGGTCTTTCAACACTGAAGCTTTCTTT.

In nucleotides, the CDR3 is TGTGCCAGCAGGCTCACAGGGGGCTCCGTCTATGGCTACACCTTC. The encoded protein is CASRLTGGSVYGYTF. V usage is TRBV27 and J usage is TRBJ1-2, with 9 bases identical to TRBD1. The ends lost 6 bases at V and 4 bases at J; junction bases unmatched: 9. The CDR3 runs to 15 residues. Germline CDR1 and CDR2: MNHEY and SMNVEV (reference sequence).

The gene calls are TRBV28 and TRBJ1-2; D might be TRBD1 (6 bases). Germline CDR1 reads MDHEN; CDR2 reads SYDVKM. Deletions cut 6 bases from V and 3 bases from J, with 11 bases between. The CDR3 extends over 13 amino acids. The CDR3 DNA reads as TGTGCCAGCAGATCGGGACACGACTATGGCTACACCTTC. Translated: CASRSGHDYGYTF.

The chain uses TRBV2 and TRBJ2-5; 8 bases are a match to TRBD2. The CDR3 has 15 amino acids. The V and J ends lost 2 bases and 7 bases, in that order; junction bases with no gene match: 9. CDR1 is SNHLY, CDR2 FYNNEI, per germline. The CDR3 region is CASSEWAGGAATQYF. The CDR3, as DNA: TGTGCCAGCAGTGAATGGGCCGGGGGGGCGGCGACCCAGTACTTC.

To note about this clonotype: Germline is not matched at one junction end, which may reflect a read error. This chain's CDR3 is CAASDSSFTDTQYF. CDR3 coding DNA: TGTGCCGCCAGCGACAGTTCGTTCACAGATACGCAGTATTTT. V usage is TRBV15 and J usage is TRBJ2-3; weak D call: TRBD1 (5 bases). This CDR3 region has 14 residues. Per germline, CDR1 LNHNV and CDR2 YYDKDF (reference sequence). The entire variable domain, with the rest obtained from reference TRBV15 and TRBJ2-3, is as follows: DAMVIQNPRYQVTQFGKPVTLSCSQTLNHNVMYWYQQKSSQAPKLLFHYYDKDFNNEADTPDNFQSRRPNTSFCFLDIRSPGLGDTAMYLCAASDSSFTDTQYFGPGTRLTVL.

This clonotype was seen only a few times. The chain recombines TRBV7-9 with TRBJ1-1, with 7 bases lining up with TRBD1. This CDR3 region has 16 residues. Germline CDR1 is SEHNR and CDR2 is FQNEAQ (reference sequence). With 1 base clipped from V and 5 bases from J, the junction kept 10 bases outside the gene matches. CDR3 in DNA: TGTGCCAGCAGCTTAGAAGCAGGGGGTGGGAGTACTGAAGCTTTCTTT. Protein sequence: CASSLEAGGGSTEAFF.

J is TRBJ2-3 and V is TRBV11-2, with D unclear. This CDR3 comprises 15 residues. The germline CDR1 and CDR2 sequences are SGHAT and FQNNGV. The V end was cut by 1 base, the J end by 4 bases, with 12 bases between. CDR3 DNA sequence: TGTGCCAGCAGCTTAGTAGAGCTTTCCCCAGATACGCAGTATTTT. It translates to CASSLVELSPDTQYF.

In this sample, this clonotype turned up a few times. This chain connects TRBV24-1 to TRBJ2-2; 10 positions agree with TRBD2. Germline V gene lookup returns CDR1 KGHDR and CDR2 SFDVKD. The CDR3 contains 15 residues. J was trimmed by 5 bases and V by 9 bases; bases with no gene match: 8. CDR3 sequence: CATQPSGRDTGELFF. CDR3 in DNA: TGTGCCACCCAACCAAGCGGGAGGGATACCGGGGAGCTGTTTTTT.

As DNA, the CDR3 is TGTGCCAGCAGCTTAGCCATTGGGACATTCTACACCGGGGAGCTGTTTTTT. Amino acid sequence: CASSLAIGTFYTGELFF. This chain joins TRBV7-2 and TRBJ2-2, with D perhaps TRBD1 (6 bases). There are 17 residues in the CDR3. Germline CDR1 is SGHTA and CDR2 is FQGNSA. The germline V and J ends were trimmed by 0 bases and 3 bases, with 14 bases remaining between them.

The chain is built from TRBV6-5 and TRBJ2-7, with D perhaps given as TRBD1 or TRBD2 (6 bases each). Germline CDR1 is MNHEY and CDR2 is SVGAGI. The CDR3 extends over 15 amino acids. Between the trimmed V and J ends, which lost 6 bases and 7 bases, there was a span of 22 bases. The CDR3 loop reads CASSKRVGGAGEQYF. Written as DNA, the CDR3 is TGTGCCAGCAGCAAACGGGTCGGGGGCGCGGGAGAGCAGTACTTC.

This clonotype was detected only a few times. V gene TRBV9 combines with J gene TRBJ2-4; possible D gene TRBD2, 5 bases. The end of the DNA fits TRBJ2-7 better, so the J call may be wrong. CDR1 SGDLS and CDR2 YYNGEE come from the germline V gene. The CDR3 is 12 residues long. As DNA, the CDR3 is TGTGCCAGCAGTCCGGACTTTTACGAGCAGTACTTC. Protein: CASSPDFYEQYF.

The chain employs TRBV4-3 and TRBJ2-5, with TRBD2 identical over 7 bases. This CDR3 comprises 17 residues. Looked up from germline, CDR1 is LGHNA and CDR2 is YSLEER. J lost 11 bases, V lost 4 bases, and 22 bases had no gene match. CDR3 bases: TGCGCCAGCAGCCTAGGGGATCGCTGGCGGGAGAGCGATGAGCAGTACTTC. Translation gives CASSLGDRWRESDEQYF.

The rearrangement links TRBV12-3 or TRBV12-4 to TRBJ2-1; 8 nucleotides match TRBD1. Trimming cost V 5 bases and J 8 bases; bases outside gene matches: 8. This CDR3 is built from 14 residues. The CDR3: CASSPQQGVHEQFF. CDR3 coding DNA: TGTGCCAGCAGTCCACAACAGGGGGTTCATGAGCAGTTCTTC.

This chain links TRBV13 with TRBJ2-7; a possible D gene is TRBD1 (5 bases). Germline values: CDR1 PRHDT, CDR2 FYEKMQ (reference sequence). CDR3 length: 13 amino acids. With 4 bases removed from V and 7 bases from J, the gap between germline ends came to 14 bases. The CDR3, as DNA: TGTGCCAGCAGCTCCGATTGGGGCGGTGAGCAGTACTTC. Its translation is CASSSDWGGEQYF.

This clonotype was observed a handful of times. The chain uses TRBV9 and TRBJ2-1, with D possibly TRBD2 on 5 matching bases. V gave up 5 bases and J gave up 3 bases, with 15 bases separating them. Per the germline V gene, CDR1 is SGDLS and CDR2 is YYNGEE. The CDR3 runs to 15 residues. CDR3 residues: CASSGGGHDYNEQFF. The CDR3 DNA sequence: TGTGCCAGCAGTGGTGGAGGCCATGACTACAATGAGCAGTTCTTC.

The table lists this clonotype with a few counts. The gene calls are TRBV7-9 and TRBJ1-6; D is perhaps TRBD1 (6 bases). Trimming pared 4 bases from V and 10 bases from J, leaving 14 bases between. CDR3 size: 14 residues. Germline V gene data show CDR1 as SEHNR and CDR2 as FQNEAQ (reference sequence). The CDR3 spells CASSSDRTRSPLHF. CDR3 nucleotides: TGTGCCAGCAGCTCGGACAGAACGCGGTCACCCCTCCACTTT.

The V call is TRBV29-1, the J call TRBJ2-7; 8 bases map to TRBD1. The CDR3 sequence is 16 residues long. Germline V gene lookup returns CDR1 SQVTM and CDR2 ANQGSEA. Germline trimming cut 6 bases from V and 7 bases from J; bases unmatched to any gene: 20. The CDR3 DNA follows: TGCAGCGTGGACAGGGTGATTGTGTTTTCCTGCAATGAGCAGTACTTC. Translated, it gives CSVDRVIVFSCNEQYF.

This clonotype was counted a few times. V is TRBV12-3 or TRBV12-4 and J is TRBJ2-5; tentative D call: TRBD1 (7 bases). V lost 7 bases, J lost 0 bases, and 15 bases lay in between. CDR3 length: 15 amino acids. CDR3 amino acids: CASNSRGAHQETQYF. The CDR3 DNA sequence: TGTGCCAGCAACAGCAGGGGGGCCCACCAAGAGACCCAGTACTTC.